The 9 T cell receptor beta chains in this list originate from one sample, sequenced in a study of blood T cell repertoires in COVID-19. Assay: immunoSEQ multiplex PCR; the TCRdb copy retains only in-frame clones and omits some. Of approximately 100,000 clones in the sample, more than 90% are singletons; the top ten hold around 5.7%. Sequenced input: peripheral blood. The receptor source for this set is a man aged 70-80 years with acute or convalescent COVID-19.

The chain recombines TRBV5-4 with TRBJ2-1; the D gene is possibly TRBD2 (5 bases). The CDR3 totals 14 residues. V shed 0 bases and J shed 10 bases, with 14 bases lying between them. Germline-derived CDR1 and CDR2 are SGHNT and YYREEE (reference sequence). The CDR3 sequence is CASSLGGAEQEQFF. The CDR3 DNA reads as TGTGCCAGCAGCTTGGGGGGAGCAGAGCAGGAGCAGTTCTTC.

CDR3 amino acids: CASRPGEDRVAGYGYTF. The DNA of the CDR3 is TGTGCCAGCAGACCTGGGGAGGACAGGGTGGCAGGGTATGGCTACACCTTC. The chain is built from TRBV6-4 and TRBJ1-2, with 8 bases identical to TRBD1. The CDR3 totals 17 residues. CDR1 is MRHNA and CDR2 is SNTAGT in the germline V gene. After removal of 6 bases from V and 5 bases from J, the junction contained 17 bases not matched to a gene.

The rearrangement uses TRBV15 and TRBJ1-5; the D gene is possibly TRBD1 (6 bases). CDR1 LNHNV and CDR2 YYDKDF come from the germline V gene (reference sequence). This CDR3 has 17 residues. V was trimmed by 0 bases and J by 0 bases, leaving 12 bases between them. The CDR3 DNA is TGTGCCACCAGCAGAGATAGGACAGCCTATAGCAATCAGCCCCAGCATTTT. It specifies CATSRDRTAYSNQPQHF.

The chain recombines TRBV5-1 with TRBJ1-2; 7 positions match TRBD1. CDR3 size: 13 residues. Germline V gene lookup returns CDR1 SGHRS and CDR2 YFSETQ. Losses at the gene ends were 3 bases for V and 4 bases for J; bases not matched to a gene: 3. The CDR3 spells CASSWGTAYGYTF. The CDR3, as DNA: TGCGCCAGCAGCTGGGGGACAGCCTATGGCTACACCTTC.

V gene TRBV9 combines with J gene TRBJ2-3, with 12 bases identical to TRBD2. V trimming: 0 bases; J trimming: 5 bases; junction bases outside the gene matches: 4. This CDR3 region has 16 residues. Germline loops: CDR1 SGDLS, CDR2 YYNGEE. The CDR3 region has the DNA TGTGCCAGCAGCGTAGCAGGGACTAGCGGGCAAGATACGCAGTATTTT. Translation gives CASSVAGTSGQDTQYF.

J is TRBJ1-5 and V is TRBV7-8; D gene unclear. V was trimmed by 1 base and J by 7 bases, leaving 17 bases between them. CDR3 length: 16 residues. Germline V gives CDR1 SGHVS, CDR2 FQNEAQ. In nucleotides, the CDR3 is TGTGCCAGCAGCTTAGACCCCGGGGTAGGAGGCCAGCCCCAGCATTTT. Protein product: CASSLDPGVGGQPQHF.

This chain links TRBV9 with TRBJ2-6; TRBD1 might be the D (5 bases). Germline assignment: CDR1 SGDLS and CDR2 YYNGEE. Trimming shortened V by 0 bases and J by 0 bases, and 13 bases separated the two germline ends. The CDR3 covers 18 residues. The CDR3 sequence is CASSVGPGISSGANVLTF. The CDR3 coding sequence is TGTGCCAGCAGCGTAGGCCCAGGGATATCCTCTGGGGCCAACGTCCTGACTTTC.

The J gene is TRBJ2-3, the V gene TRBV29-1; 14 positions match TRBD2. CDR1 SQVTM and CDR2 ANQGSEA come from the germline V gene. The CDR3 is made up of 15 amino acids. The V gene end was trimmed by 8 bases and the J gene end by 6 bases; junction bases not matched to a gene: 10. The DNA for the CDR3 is TGCAGCCTCTCCCGACTAGCGGGGGGGAGGGATACGCAGTATTTT. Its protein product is CSLSRLAGGRDTQYF.

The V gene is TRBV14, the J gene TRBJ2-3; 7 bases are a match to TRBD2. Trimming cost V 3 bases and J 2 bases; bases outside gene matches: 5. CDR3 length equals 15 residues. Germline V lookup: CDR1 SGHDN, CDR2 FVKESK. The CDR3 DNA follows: TGTGCCAGCAGCCATCAGCGGGATTTCACAGATACGCAGTATTTT. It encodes CASSHQRDFTDTQYF.